These T cell receptor beta chains were read from a single sample in a study of OX40 agonist ivuxolimab in advanced cancers. Repertoires were generated with immunoSEQ multiplex PCR, while TCRdb's copy carries only in-frame clones and drops some. The table includes about 78,000 clones, around 91% detected once. Sequenced here: CD4+ or CD8+ T cells sorted from blood, sampled in a trial of the OX40 agonist ivuxolimab. The receptors were gathered from an adult with an advanced solid tumor such as melanoma, head and neck, liver or kidney cancer. Each CDR3 is given with its conserved first and last residue. The D gene is left open where the match is weak. Clone sizes are given selectively: once, few, many, or a class where the clone is expanded.

length | size | J | D | V | CDR3 | DNA
15 | - | TRBJ2-3 | TRBD2 | TRBV5-4 | CASKLLGGAGDTQYF | TGTGCCAGCAAGCTACTCGGGGGGGCAGGAGATACGCAGTATTTT
15 | - | TRBJ1-6 | - | TRBV5-1 | CASSRGTVDNSPLHF | TGCGCCAGCAGCCGAGGGACGGTGGATAATTCACCCCTCCACTTT
12 | - | TRBJ1-2 | - | TRBV29-1 | CSAPGQNYGYTF | TGCAGCGCCCCTGGACAGAACTATGGCTACACCTTC
12 | - | TRBJ1-5 | - | TRBV6-1 | CASKGGNQPQHF | TGTGCCAGCAAAGGGGGCAATCAGCCCCAGCATTTT
14 | - | TRBJ1-4 | - | TRBV6-6 | CASSYSRPGEKLFF | TGTGCCAGCAGTTACTCTCGCCCTGGGGAAAAACTGTTTTTT
13 | few | TRBJ1-2 | - | TRBV4-2 | CASSPDANYGYTF | TGTGCCAGCAGCCCTGACGCTAACTATGGCTACACCTTC
15 | once | TRBJ2-1 | TRBD1 | TRBV27 | CASSSSRTGHNEQFF | TGTGCCAGCAGTTCATCTCGGACAGGCCACAATGAGCAGTTCTTC
17 | - | TRBJ2-7 | - | TRBV7-2 | CASSPGEWRTAIYEQYF | TGTGCCAGCAGTCCAGGGGAGTGGAGGACCGCAATCTACGAGCAGTACTTC
15 | once | TRBJ2-3 | TRBD1 | TRBV15 | CATSPFGTGKDTQYF | TGTGCCACCAGCCCCTTCGGGACAGGGAAGGATACGCAGTATTTT
13 | - | TRBJ1-1 | - | TRBV2 | CASSEVEGTEAFF | TGTGCCAGCAGTGAAGTGGAAGGGACTGAAGCTTTCTTT
17 | - | TRBJ2-7 | TRBD2 | TRBV7-8 | CASSVIGTSGSIYEQYF | TGTGCCAGCAGCGTAATAGGGACTAGCGGGAGTATATACGAGCAGTACTTC
13 | - | TRBJ1-5 | TRBD1 | TRBV27 | CASSPDRVGSQHF | TGTGCCAGCAGCCCCGACAGGGTCGGGTCCCAGCATTTT
14 | - | TRBJ1-5 | - | TRBV7-2 | CASSQQGHGQPQHF | TGTGCCAGCAGTCAACAGGGCCACGGGCAGCCCCAGCATTTT
15 | - | TRBJ2-3 | TRBD2 | TRBV2 | CASTRPGLVTDTQYF | TGTGCCAGCACTAGACCGGGACTAGTAACAGATACGCAGTATTTT
16 | - | TRBJ1-3 | - | TRBV5-6 | CASSGPRLGSGNTIYF | TGTGCCAGCAGCGGCCCACGCCTAGGTTCTGGAAACACCATATATTTT
16 | - | TRBJ2-3 | TRBD2 | TRBV29-1 | CSVITSGRASTDTQYF | TGCAGCGTCATCACTAGCGGGAGGGCTAGCACAGATACGCAGTATTTT
16 | few | TRBJ1-1 | - | TRBV5-1 | CASSLEGGSMNTEAFF | TGCGCCAGCAGCTTGGAAGGCGGATCCATGAACACTGAAGCTTTCTTT
14 | - | TRBJ2-3 | - | TRBV30 | CAWARDASTDTQYF | TGTGCCTGGGCTCGAGATGCTAGCACAGATACGCAGTATTTT
15 | - | TRBJ2-7 | - | TRBV10-3 | CAISSYVSNSYEQYF | TGTGCCATCAGTTCCTATGTCTCAAACTCCTACGAGCAGTACTTC
16 | - | TRBJ2-1 | - | TRBV5-6 | CASRMGGQSSYNEQFF | TGTGCCAGCAGGATGGGGGGCCAGAGCTCCTACAATGAGCAGTTCTTC
16 | - | TRBJ2-2 | - | TRBV9 | CASSVVGGRVTGELFF | TGTGCCAGCAGCGTAGTTGGGGGACGGGTCACCGGGGAGCTGTTTTTT
15 | - | TRBJ2-1 | - | TRBV25-1 | CASSEGGAIGNEQFF | TGTGCCAGCAGTGAAGGGGGGGCTATAGGCAATGAGCAGTTCTTC
14 | - | TRBJ2-4 | - | TRBV11-2 | CASSLSRDKNIQYF | TGTGCCAGCAGCTTGTCCAGAGACAAAAACATTCAGTACTTC
17 | - | TRBJ2-5 | TRBD1 | TRBV7-2 | CASSLKGQGMNRETQYF | TGTGCCAGCAGCTTAAAGGGACAGGGTATGAATCGGGAGACCCAGTACTTC
13 | - | TRBJ1-2 | - | TRBV29-1 | CSVVITGKEGYTF | TGCAGCGTTGTCATCACAGGGAAGGAAGGCTACACCTTC
12 | - | TRBJ2-1 | - | TRBV29-1 | CSVGGLASEQFF | TGCAGCGTTGGTGGGCTAGCGTCTGAGCAGTTCTTC
16 | - | TRBJ2-2 | TRBD1 | TRBV7-6 | CASSSTTGGGTGELFF | TGTGCCAGCAGCTCGACGACAGGGGGAGGCACCGGGGAGCTGTTTTTT
13 | - | TRBJ2-6 | - | TRBV19 | CASSPSGANVLTF | TGTGCCAGTAGCCCCTCTGGGGCCAACGTCCTGACTTTC
20 | - | TRBJ2-3 | TRBD2 | TRBV7-8 | CASSLGRLAGGLITTDTQYF | TGTGCCAGCAGCTTAGGGCGACTAGCGGGAGGGCTCATCACCACAGATACGCAGTATTTT
9 | few | TRBJ1-2 | - | TRBV29-1 | CSVERGNTF | TGCAGCGTTGAACGGGGGAACACCTTC
12 | - | TRBJ2-4 | - | TRBV19 | CASSLHENIQYF | TGTGCCAGTAGCCTACACGAAAACATTCAGTACTTC
14 | - | TRBJ1-1 | - | TRBV28 | CASSFPSRMTEAFF | TGTGCCAGCAGTTTTCCTTCGAGGATGACTGAAGCTTTCTTT
15 | - | TRBJ2-7 | TRBD1 | TRBV5-4 | CASSTDRGPTYEQYF | TGTGCCAGCAGCACGGACAGGGGACCCACCTACGAGCAGTACTTC
13 | - | TRBJ1-2 | - | TRBV6-6 | CASSSPNNYGYTF | TGTGCCAGCAGCTCGCCAAATAACTATGGCTACACCTTC
14 | - | TRBJ1-5 | - | TRBV29-1 | CSVSDSVSNQPQHF | TGCAGCGTCAGCGACAGTGTTAGCAATCAGCCCCAGCATTTT
16 | - | TRBJ1-5 | - | TRBV2 | CASSDQSARSNQPQHF | TGTGCCAGCAGTGATCAGTCAGCAAGATCCAACCAGCCCCAGCATTTT
11 | - | TRBJ1-2 | - | TRBV29-1 | CSVDKPYGYTF | TGCAGCGTTGATAAGCCTTATGGCTACACCTTC
14 | - | TRBJ1-1 | - | TRBV11-2 | CASSRSVGMTEAFF | TGTGCCAGCAGCCGGTCTGTAGGTATGACTGAAGCTTTCTTT
14 | - | TRBJ2-1 | TRBD2 | TRBV7-6 | CASSLGLVPTEQFF | TGTGCCAGCAGCCTCGGACTAGTTCCCACTGAGCAGTTCTTC
12 | - | TRBJ2-3 | - | TRBV2 | CASSAETDTQYF | TGTGCCAGCAGCGCTGAGACAGATACGCAGTATTTT
15 | - | TRBJ2-1 | TRBD2 | TRBV27 | CASSPGLAGFNEQFF | TGTGCCAGCAGTCCAGGACTAGCGGGATTCAATGAGCAGTTCTTC
13 | - | TRBJ2-7 | - | TRBV4-1 | CASSLRLTYEQYF | TGCGCCAGCAGCCTCAGACTCACCTACGAGCAGTACTTC
14 | - | TRBJ1-2 | TRBD1 | TRBV6-6 | CASSRQGIDQGYTF | TGTGCCAGCAGTCGACAGGGTATTGATCAGGGCTACACCTTC
15 | - | TRBJ1-3 | - | TRBV18 | CASSGNRAAGNTIYF | TGTGCCAGCTCAGGCAACAGGGCTGCTGGAAACACCATATATTTT
12 | - | TRBJ1-4 | - | TRBV2 | CASSRTNEKLFF | TGTGCCAGCAGTCGCACTAATGAAAAACTGTTTTTT
12 | - | TRBJ2-7 | TRBD1 | TRBV27 | CAQTGVSYEQYF | TGTGCCCAAACAGGGGTTTCCTACGAGCAGTACTTC